This TCR beta chain was sequenced during a study of blood T cell repertoires in COVID-19. Turning to the study itself: Samples came from the United States, Italy and Spain, spanning acute and convalescent COVID-19. T cells, B-cell-depleted T cells, or PBMCs provided the cDNA or gDNA that served as material.

Germline CDR1 reads SGHDT; CDR2 reads YYEEEE. The CDR3 covers 13 residues. Trimming took 0 bases from V and 7 from J, leaving 10 bases between them. Profiled with immunoSEQ multiplex PCR; TCRdb holds only in-frame clones, not every one. The data show 150,000 to 200,000 clones, about 82% seen once. The chain couples TRBV5-6 to TRBJ2-5; weak D call: TRBD2 (6 bases). Sequenced input: peripheral blood. The TCR originated in a woman between 25 and 40 years old with acute or convalescent COVID-19. The CDR3, as DNA: TGTGCCAGCAGCTTGGAATTGGAGGGGACCCAGTACTTC. Translation: CASSLELEGTQYF.